These T cell receptor beta chains were read from a single sample in a study of TIL therapy for anti-PD-1-resistant metastatic lung cancer. Repertoires were generated with immunoSEQ multiplex PCR, while TCRdb's copy carries only in-frame clones and drops some. Of 40,000 to 55,000 clones in the sample, around 80% were seen once. This specimen was blood, taken at baseline. The receptors come from a woman between 30 and 80 years old with non-small cell lung cancer. Each CDR3 is given with its conserved first and last residue. D genes are given only for firm matches. Rows give clone size only sometimes, using once, few, many, or a class for an expanded clone.

CDR3 protein,CDR3 DNA,V gene,J gene,clone size,D gene
CASTTTPGGSDTQYF,TGCGCCAGCACTACTACCCCTGGAGGTTCAGATACGCAGTATTTT,TRBV5-1,TRBJ2-3,-,-
CASSQRTTGNTGELFF,TGTGCCAGCAGTCAGAGAACGACGGGGAACACCGGGGAGCTGTTTTTT,TRBV2,TRBJ2-2,-,-
CSVEAQPYEQYF,TGCAGCGTTGAAGCACAGCCCTACGAGCAGTACTTC,TRBV29-1,TRBJ2-7,-,-
CASSIRTGTYMNTEAFF,TGTGCCAGCAGCATAAGGACTGGGACTTACATGAACACTGAAGCTTTCTTT,TRBV7-7,TRBJ1-1,-,-
CASSAVGRSAGEQFF,TGTGCCAGCAGTGCGGTTGGCAGGTCTGCTGGTGAGCAGTTCTTC,TRBV6-1,TRBJ2-1,-,-
CASSQVQGVGYEQYF,TGCGCCAGCAGCCAAGTACAGGGTGTTGGGTACGAGCAGTACTTC,TRBV4-1,TRBJ2-7,-,-
CASSLYRGHDTF,TGTGCCAGCAGTTTGTACAGGGGGCACGACACCTTC,TRBV28,TRBJ1-2,-,TRBD1
CASSHGTANTEAFF,TGCGCCAGCAGCCACGGGACGGCGAACACTGAAGCTTTCTTT,TRBV5-1,TRBJ1-1,once,-
CASSLSGTVKNEQFF,TGCGCCAGCAGCTTGTCTGGGACGGTAAAAAATGAGCAGTTCTTC,TRBV5-1,TRBJ2-1,once,-
CASTQRENTEAFF,TGTGCCAGCACCCAACGGGAGAACACTGAAGCTTTCTTT,TRBV6-1,TRBJ1-1,-,-
CASAKWAVFREQFF,TGTGCCAGCGCGAAGTGGGCAGTCTTCCGGGAGCAGTTCTTC,TRBV27,TRBJ2-1,-,-
CASSEWREETQYF,TGTGCCAGCTCAGAATGGAGGGAAGAGACCCAGTACTTC,TRBV18,TRBJ2-5,-,-
CAIGRGVQGPGDTQYF,TGTGCCATCGGGAGGGGGGTACAAGGGCCGGGAGATACGCAGTATTTT,TRBV10-3,TRBJ2-3,-,-
CASSYGRHTGELFF,TGTGCCAGCAGTTACGGCAGGCACACCGGGGAGCTGTTTTTT,TRBV6-6,TRBJ2-2,-,-
CATAYRGRQPQHF,TGTGCCACCGCGTACAGGGGACGCCAGCCCCAGCATTTT,TRBV15,TRBJ1-5,-,TRBD1
CASQPPNTGELFF,TGTGCCAGCCAACCTCCGAACACCGGGGAGCTGTTTTTT,TRBV6-1,TRBJ2-2,once,-
CASTYLGADTEAFF,TGTGCCAGCACCTATTTAGGGGCGGACACTGAAGCTTTCTTT,TRBV19,TRBJ1-1,-,-
CASSLGWNTEAFF,TGTGCCAGCAGCTTGGGGTGGAACACTGAAGCTTTCTTT,TRBV5-5,TRBJ1-1,-,-
CASSPGGVQETQYF,TGCGCCAGCAGCCCCGGTGGGGTCCAAGAGACCCAGTACTTC,TRBV5-1,TRBJ2-5,-,-
CASSYQENGYTF,TGTGCCAGCAGTTACCAGGAAAATGGCTACACCTTC,TRBV6-6,TRBJ1-2,-,-
CASSLATGGLIYYEQYF,TGTGCCAGCAGCTTGGCAACAGGGGGCCTAATATACTACGAGCAGTACTTC,TRBV5-5,TRBJ2-7,-,TRBD1
CASSLGISTASTDTQYF,TGTGCCAGCAGCTTAGGGATTTCTACGGCTAGCACAGATACGCAGTATTTT,TRBV7-2,TRBJ2-3,-,-
CAIRVGTGQETQYF,TGTGCCATCAGGGTCGGGACAGGTCAAGAGACCCAGTACTTC,TRBV10-3,TRBJ2-5,-,TRBD1
CASSTGTTPRTDTQYF,TGCGCCAGCAGCACCGGGACTACCCCTCGGACAGATACGCAGTATTTT,TRBV5-1,TRBJ2-3,-,TRBD2
CASATPGQAVTEAFF,TGTGCCAGCGCCACCCCGGGACAAGCAGTCACTGAAGCTTTCTTT,TRBV2,TRBJ1-1,-,-
CASSLGTSSYNEQFF,TGTGCCAGCAGCCTGGGGACTAGCTCCTACAATGAGCAGTTCTTC,TRBV7-3,TRBJ2-1,once,TRBD2
CASSLGGTEQETQYF,TGTGCCAGCAGCTTAGGGGGGACAGAACAAGAGACCCAGTACTTC,TRBV11-2,TRBJ2-5,-,TRBD1
CASSLGDGHSYEQYF,TGTGCCAGCAGTTTGGGGGACGGACACTCCTACGAGCAGTACTTC,TRBV2,TRBJ2-7,-,-
CASSSVPGADGYTF,TGTGCCAGCAGCTCAGTCCCAGGGGCGGATGGCTACACCTTC,TRBV7-9,TRBJ1-2,few,-
CATRQQETNTGELFF,TGCGCCACTAGACAACAGGAGACGAACACCGGGGAGCTGTTTTTT,TRBV4-1,TRBJ2-2,-,-
CASRPQSSGANVLTF,TGTGCCAGCAGGCCCCAGAGTTCTGGGGCCAACGTCCTGACTTTC,TRBV2,TRBJ2-6,-,-
CASSSAILGGALDTEAFF,TGCGCCAGCAGCTCGGCAATACTAGGGGGGGCTCTAGACACTGAAGCTTTCTTT,TRBV5-1,TRBJ1-1,once,-
CASSLSGAGGHTGELFF,TGTGCCAGCAGCTTATCGGGGGCAGGGGGCCACACCGGGGAGCTGTTTTTT,TRBV7-7,TRBJ2-2,-,TRBD1
CAISESGETQYF,TGTGCCATCAGTGAGTCTGGTGAGACCCAGTACTTC,TRBV10-3,TRBJ2-5,-,-
CASSPVSAGGGSSYEQYF,TGTGCCAGCTCACCAGTTTCGGCTGGCGGGGGCTCCTCCTACGAGCAGTACTTC,TRBV18,TRBJ2-7,-,-
CASSLPREHNEQFF,TGCGCCAGCAGCTTGCCGCGGGAGCACAATGAGCAGTTCTTC,TRBV5-1,TRBJ2-1,-,TRBD2
CASSGTGITDTQYF,TGTGCCAGCAGCGGGACAGGGATCACAGATACGCAGTATTTT,TRBV11-2,TRBJ2-3,-,TRBD1
CASSLSWPGGYTF,TGTGCCAGCAGTTTATCGTGGCCAGGAGGCTACACCTTC,TRBV27,TRBJ1-2,-,-
CSVDRDYGYTF,TGCAGCGTTGACCGTGACTATGGCTACACCTTC,TRBV29-1,TRBJ1-2,few,-
CASSLSTGDEKLFF,TGCGCCAGCAGCTTGTCGACAGGGGACGAAAAACTGTTTTTT,TRBV5-1,TRBJ1-4,few,TRBD1
CASSAGVSGNTIYF,TGTGCCAGCAGCGCAGGCGTCTCTGGAAACACCATATATTTT,TRBV7-2,TRBJ1-3,-,-
CSVDQGQETQYF,TGCAGCGTTGACCAGGGACAAGAGACCCAGTACTTC,TRBV29-1,TRBJ2-5,-,-
CAWSTGTGQETQYF,TGTGCCTGGAGTACCGGGACTGGCCAAGAGACCCAGTACTTC,TRBV30,TRBJ2-5,-,-
CASSILQGGGETQYF,TGTGCCAGTAGTATTTTACAGGGTGGAGGGGAGACCCAGTACTTC,TRBV19,TRBJ2-5,-,-
CASSAVQGLASNQPQHF,TGTGCCAGTAGTGCGGTACAGGGGTTGGCGAGCAATCAGCCCCAGCATTTT,TRBV19,TRBJ1-5,-,TRBD1
CASSRVNSNQPQHF,TGTGCCAGTAGTCGAGTTAATAGCAATCAGCCCCAGCATTTT,TRBV19,TRBJ1-5,-,-
CASSPLRTSGLQETQYF,TGTGCCAGCAGTCCTTTACGGACTAGCGGGCTCCAAGAGACCCAGTACTTC,TRBV28,TRBJ2-5,-,TRBD2
CASSLAPGQTYNEQFF,TGCGCCAGCAGCTTGGCCCCCGGACAGACCTACAATGAGCAGTTCTTC,TRBV5-1,TRBJ2-1,-,-
CASSTQGSNEQFF,TGTGCCAGCAGCACCCAGGGGTCCAATGAGCAGTTCTTC,TRBV25-1,TRBJ2-1,-,-
CSVGQGGGYEQYF,TGCAGCGTGGGACAGGGAGGAGGGTACGAGCAGTACTTC,TRBV29-1,TRBJ2-7,-,TRBD1
CASRLAGLTDTQYF,TGCGCCAGTCGACTAGCGGGCCTCACAGATACGCAGTATTTT,TRBV5-1,TRBJ2-3,-,TRBD2